These 23 T cell receptor beta chains were sequenced from one sample in a study of glioma-infiltrating T cells. Using RNA template, CDR3s of TCR alpha and beta were amplified with iRepertoire arm-PCR. MiXCR, run by TCRdb on the multiplex PCR reads, gives a single entry per CDR3 protein. The table records about 130,000 distinct CDR3 sequences, about 25% of them present only once. The sequencing input was glioma tissue, nonneoplastic brain tissue, or PBMCs (not recorded which). These TCRs come from a human donor with low-grade glioma or glioblastoma, undergoing nonglioma brain surgery, or in good health (not recorded which).

This CDR3 is CASSPRNRNTEAFF. CDR3 DNA sequence: TGTGCCAGCAGTCCCAGAAATCGAAACACTGAAGCTTTCTTT. The chain employs TRBV12-3 or TRBV12-4 and TRBJ1-1; D call uncertain. Trimming took off 5 bases at V and 2 bases at J, with 12 bases between the two ends. This CDR3 has 14 residues.

This sequence joins TRBV3-1 and TRBJ2-5, with TRBD2 matching over 8 bases. CDR3 length: 15 residues. V was clipped by 1 base and J by 4 bases; unmatched bases: 5. CDR1 is LGHDT, CDR2 YNNKEL, per germline (reference sequence). The CDR3 nucleotides read TGTGCCAGCAGCCAAGCCCCTAGCGGGCCAGAGACCCAGTACTTC. Its protein is CASSQAPSGPETQYF.

This clonotype showed up many times. This rearrangement joins TRBV6-1 to TRBJ2-1; TRBD1 matches 8 bases. The V segment lost 5 bases and the J segment 8 bases; nucleotides outside the gene matches: 8. Germline lookup yields CDR1 MNHNS and CDR2 SASEGT. The CDR3 spans 14 residues. CDR3 region: CASSTRQGIDEQFF. The CDR3 DNA reads TGTGCCAGCAGTACACGACAGGGGATCGATGAGCAGTTCTTC.

The chain joins TRBV6-2 or TRBV6-3 to TRBJ2-5; 12 nucleotides align to TRBD1. V gave up 4 bases and J gave up 4 bases; unmatched junction bases: 4. Germline-derived CDR1 and CDR2 are MNHEY and SVGEGT. The length of the CDR3 is 15 residues. CDR3: CASSSGQGAAETQYF. CDR3 sequence (DNA): TGTGCCAGCAGTTCGGGACAGGGGGCTGCAGAGACCCAGTACTTC.

As for this clonotype: A junction boundary mismatches the germline segment, possibly from a read error. This sequence joins TRBV7-9 and TRBJ1-1; no clear D. The CDR3 covers 13 residues. From germline, CDR1 is SEHNR and CDR2 FQNEAQ (reference sequence). The CDR3 DNA reads as TGTGCCAGCAGCTTAGTGAGTTCCACTGAAACTTTCTTT. This sequence encodes CASSLVSSTETFF.

This clonotype was seen at least ten times. The chain combines TRBV7-6 with TRBJ1-1, with D unresolved. Looked up from germline, CDR1 is SGHVS and CDR2 is FNYEAQ. CDR3 length equals 15 residues. Trimming left V 2 bases short and J 1 base short, with 11 bases between. For the CDR3, the DNA is TGTGCCAGCAGCTTATTTGCCGCAGCGAACACTGAAGCTTTCTTT. It translates to CASSLFAAANTEAFF.

As for this clonotype: A much larger clone differs from this one at a single base, so this may be a read error. J is TRBJ1-3 and V is TRBV25-1; unclear D gene. CDR1 is MGHDK, CDR2 SYGVNS, per germline. The CDR3 runs 13 residues. The V and J ends lost 2 bases and 4 bases respectively, with 6 bases between them. The CDR3 coding sequence is TGTGCCAGCAGTGAAAACCTGGGAAACACCATATATTTT. It yields the protein CASSENLGNTIYF. The whole variable domain, filled in from reference TRBV25-1 and TRBJ1-3, reads EADIYQTPRYLVIGTGKKITLECSQTMGHDKMYWYQQDPGMELHLIHYSYGVNSTEKGDLSSESTVSRIRTEHFPLTLESARPSHTSQYLCASSENLGNTIYFGEGSWLTVV.

V usage is TRBV27 and J usage is TRBJ2-3; TRBD1 is a possible D gene (5 bases). The germline CDR1 and CDR2 sequences are MNHEY and SMNVEV (reference sequence). The CDR3 covers 16 residues. Trimming stripped 6 bases from V and 5 bases from J, with 21 bases between. The CDR3 bases are TGTGCCAGCAGCCAAGGGTTGGGCAGGGCAATAGATACGCAGTATTTT. Translated, it gives CASSQGLGRAIDTQYF.

DNA of the CDR3: TGTGCCAGCAGCCGACAGGGGGCCATCCCCCAAGAGACCCAGTACTTC. It encodes CASSRQGAIPQETQYF. This rearrangement joins TRBV7-2 to TRBJ2-5, with 10 positions matching TRBD1. The CDR3 runs to 16 residues. Germline V gene data show CDR1 as SGHTA and CDR2 as FQGNSA. V shed 5 bases, J shed 1 base, and the junction held 7 bases outside the gene matches.

This clonotype has more than one count but fewer than ten. V usage is TRBV7-8 and J usage is TRBJ1-1, with 8 nucleotides matching TRBD1. In germline, CDR1 is SGHVS, CDR2 FQNEAQ. This CDR3 comprises 16 residues. Trimming cost V 4 bases and J 0 bases; bases outside gene matches: 7. In DNA form, the CDR3 reads TGTGCCAGCAGCTCGTTGACAGGGGACATGAACACTGAAGCTTTCTTT. This codes for CASSSLTGDMNTEAFF.

This clonotype was seen more than once but under ten times. J is TRBJ1-1 and V is TRBV7-9, with 8 nucleotides matching TRBD1. The length of the CDR3 is 17 residues. Germline V CDR1 and CDR2: SEHNR, FQNEAQ (reference sequence). J gave up 0 bases and V 0 bases, and 6 bases lay outside the gene matches. The CDR3 here is CASSLAGQDEMNTEAFF. Here the CDR3 DNA reads TGTGCCAGCAGCTTAGCGGGACAGGATGAAATGAACACTGAAGCTTTCTTT.

The J gene is TRBJ2-3, the V gene TRBV19; D is possibly TRBD2 (6 bases). From germline, CDR1 is LNHDA and CDR2 SQIVND (reference sequence). Trimming took 3 bases from V and 2 from J, leaving 9 bases between them. The CDR3 runs to 14 residues. This CDR3 is CASSIGTHTDTQYF. The CDR3 region has the DNA TGTGCCAGTAGTATTGGGACTCACACAGATACGCAGTATTTT.

Comments on this clonotype: It may be a read error: a sequence one base away is much more abundant. The CDR3 ends on some other residue instead of the conserved phenylalanine or tryptophan, so this is likely a read error. The V call is TRBV25-1, the J call TRBJ1-2; possible D gene TRBD1, 5 bases. V was clipped by 1 base and J by 4 bases, with 16 bases between them. The CDR3 loop spans 16 amino acids. The germline V gene has CDR1 MGHDK and CDR2 SYGVNS. This CDR3 is CASSEFGRERGYGYTL. The CDR3 DNA reads as TGTGCCAGCAGTGAATTTGGCAGGGAGAGGGGCTATGGCTACACCCTC.

On this clonotype itself: A much larger clone differs from this one at a single base, so this may be a read error. CDR3 nucleotides: TGCAGTGCTAGAGGAGCGGGGGCTGATGAGCAGTTATTC. Translation: CSARGAGADEQLF. The chain uses TRBV20-1 and TRBJ2-1; TRBD2 matches 8 bases. The germline CDR1 and CDR2 sequences are DFQATT and SNEGSKA (reference sequence). The CDR3 sequence is 13 residues long.

On this clonotype: A clone one base away is much larger, so this may be a read error. The chain is built from TRBV6-2 or TRBV6-3 and TRBJ1-5; the D is unclear. Germline V gives CDR1 MNHEY, CDR2 SVGEGT. Trimming left V 2 bases short and J 8 bases short, with 13 bases between. The CDR3 spans 14 residues. CDR3 loop: CASSYGSGHKPQHF. In DNA, the CDR3 is TGTGCCAGCAGTTACGGGTCAGGTCATAAGCCCCAGCATTTT.

Only a few counts were recorded for this clonotype. CDR3 DNA: TGTGCCAGCAGCTCACCCCGTAGCGGGGGGGCCAACAATGAGCAGTTCTTC. Residues: CASSSPRSGGANNEQFF. The chain couples TRBV7-2 to TRBJ2-1, with 11 positions matching TRBD2. The CDR3 spans 17 residues. The V gene's germline CDR1 is SGHTA and CDR2 FQGNSA. Trimming at V came to 4 bases and at J to 5 bases, leaving 10 bases not matched to a gene.

V and J are TRBV5-1 and TRBJ2-3; 8 bases are shared with TRBD1. Germline assignment: CDR1 SGHRS and CDR2 YFSETQ. The trim removed 2 bases at V and 2 bases at J, leaving 4 bases unmatched. The CDR3 is 15 amino acids. This CDR3 reads CASSFQGAPTDTQYF. The CDR3 nucleotides are TGCGCCAGCAGCTTTCAGGGGGCTCCCACAGATACGCAGTATTTT.

V and J are TRBV28 and TRBJ2-1; 7 positions agree with TRBD2. The CDR3 totals 13 residues. Germline V gene data show CDR1 as MDHEN and CDR2 as SYDVKM. V was clipped by 6 bases and J by 4 bases; unmatched bases: 3. The CDR3 sequence is CASSGGTYNEQFF. The CDR3 region has the DNA TGTGCCAGCAGCGGGGGGACTTACAATGAGCAGTTCTTC.

The sample holds many counts of this clonotype. The chain combines TRBV15 with TRBJ2-7, with D hard to call. Germline values: CDR1 LNHNV, CDR2 YYDKDF (reference sequence). This CDR3 has 15 amino acids. Trimming cost V 3 bases and J 1 base, with 13 bases left between them. CDR3 in amino acids: CATSSELTRSYEQYV. CDR3 sequence (DNA): TGTGCCACCAGCAGCGAATTAACAAGATCCTACGAGCAGTACGTC.

Regarding this clonotype: A read error may be the cause here, since a much bigger clone is one base away. The chain uses TRBV2 and TRBJ2-3; D is perhaps TRBD2 (6 bases). The CDR3 has 15 amino acids. Germline CDR1 is SNHLY and CDR2 is FYNNEI. V was clipped by 9 bases and J by 2 bases, with 18 bases between them. The CDR3 reads CARRSRDFFTDTQYF. The DNA of the CDR3 is TGTGCCAGAAGAAGCCGGGACTTCTTCACAGATACGCAGTATTTT.

The rearrangement uses TRBV19 and TRBJ2-5; D gene uncertain. Looked up from germline, CDR1 is LNHDA and CDR2 is SQIVND (reference sequence). This CDR3 comprises 15 residues. Trimming shortened V by 4 bases and J by 5 bases, and 17 bases separated the two germline ends. CDR3 nucleotides: TGTGCCAGTAGTAATGCAGGAATGGTCCGTGAGACCCAGTACTTC. It yields the protein CASSNAGMVRETQYF. The full variable domain, its missing parts supplied by reference TRBV19 and TRBJ2-5, is DGGITQSPKYLFRKEGQNVTLSCEQNLNHDAMYWYRQDPGQGLRLIYYSQIVNDFQKGDIAEGYSVSREKKESFPLTVTSAQKNPTAFYLCASSNAGMVRETQYFGPGTRLLVL.

This clonotype showed up just a few times. The V and J genes are TRBV27 and TRBJ2-5; 13 bases fit TRBD2. This CDR3 spans 20 amino acids. Germline CDR1 and CDR2: MNHEY and SMNVEV (reference sequence). With V trimmed by 0 bases and J by 1 base, 11 bases remained unmatched. The DNA of the CDR3 is TGTGCCAGCAGTTTATCAAGGGACAAGGGACTAGCGGGGATCCAAGAGACCCAGTACTTC. Protein: CASSLSRDKGLAGIQETQYF.

This clonotype has ten or more counts. The gene calls are TRBV7-2 and TRBJ2-3; 9 bases line up with TRBD2. Trimming took 8 bases from V and 0 from J; bases not matched to a gene: 6. This CDR3 spans 15 amino acids. The germline CDR1 and CDR2 sequences are SGHTA and FQGNSA. The CDR3 bases are TGTGCCAGCGGGGGCGGGGGGGCGAGCACAGATACGCAGTATTTT. Amino acid sequence: CASGGGGASTDTQYF.